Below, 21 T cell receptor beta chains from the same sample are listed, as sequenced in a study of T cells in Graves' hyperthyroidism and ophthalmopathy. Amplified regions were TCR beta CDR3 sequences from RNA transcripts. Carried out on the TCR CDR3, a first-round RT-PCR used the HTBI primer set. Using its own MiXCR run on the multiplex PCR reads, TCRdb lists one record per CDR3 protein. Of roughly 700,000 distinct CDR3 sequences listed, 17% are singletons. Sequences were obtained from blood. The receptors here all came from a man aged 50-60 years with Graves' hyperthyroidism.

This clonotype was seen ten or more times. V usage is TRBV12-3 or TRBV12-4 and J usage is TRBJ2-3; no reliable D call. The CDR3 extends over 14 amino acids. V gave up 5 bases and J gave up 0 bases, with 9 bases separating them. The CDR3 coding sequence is TGTGCCAGCAGTGGCCCAGGTAGCACAGATACGCAGTATTTT. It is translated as CASSGPGSTDTQYF.

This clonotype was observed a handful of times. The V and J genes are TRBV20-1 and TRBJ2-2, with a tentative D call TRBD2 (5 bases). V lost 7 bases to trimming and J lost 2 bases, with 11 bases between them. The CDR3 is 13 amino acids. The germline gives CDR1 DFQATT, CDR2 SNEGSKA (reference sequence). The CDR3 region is CSVLRGNTGELFF. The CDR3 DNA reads TGCAGTGTCCTACGGGGTAACACCGGGGAGCTGTTTTTT.

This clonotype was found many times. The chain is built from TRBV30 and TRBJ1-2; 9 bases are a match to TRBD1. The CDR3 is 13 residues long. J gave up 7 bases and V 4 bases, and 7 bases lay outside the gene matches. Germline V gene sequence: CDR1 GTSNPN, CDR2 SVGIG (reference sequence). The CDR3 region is CAWTRQGGAGYTF. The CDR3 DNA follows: TGTGCCTGGACCCGACAGGGGGGAGCTGGCTACACCTTC.

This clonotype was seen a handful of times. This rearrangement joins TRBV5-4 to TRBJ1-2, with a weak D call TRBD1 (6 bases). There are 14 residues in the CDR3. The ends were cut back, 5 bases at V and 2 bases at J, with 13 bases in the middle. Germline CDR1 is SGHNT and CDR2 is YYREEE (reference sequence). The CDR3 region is CASREATGNYGYTF. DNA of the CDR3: TGTGCCAGCAGAGAAGCTACAGGGAACTATGGCTACACCTTC.

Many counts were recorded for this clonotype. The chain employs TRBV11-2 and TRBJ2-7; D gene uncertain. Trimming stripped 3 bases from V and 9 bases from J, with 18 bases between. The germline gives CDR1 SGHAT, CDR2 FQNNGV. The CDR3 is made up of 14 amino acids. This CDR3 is CASSFVSVSQVQYF. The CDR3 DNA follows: TGTGCCAGCAGCTTTGTTAGTGTGTCTCAAGTGCAGTACTTC.

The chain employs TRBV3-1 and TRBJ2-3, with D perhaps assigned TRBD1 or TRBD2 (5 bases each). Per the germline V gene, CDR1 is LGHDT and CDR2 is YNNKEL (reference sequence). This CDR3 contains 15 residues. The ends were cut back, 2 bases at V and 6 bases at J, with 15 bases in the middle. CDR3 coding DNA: TGTGCCAGCAGCCAAAGGGACGTCGCAAGGGATACGCAGTATTTT. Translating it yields CASSQRDVARDTQYF.

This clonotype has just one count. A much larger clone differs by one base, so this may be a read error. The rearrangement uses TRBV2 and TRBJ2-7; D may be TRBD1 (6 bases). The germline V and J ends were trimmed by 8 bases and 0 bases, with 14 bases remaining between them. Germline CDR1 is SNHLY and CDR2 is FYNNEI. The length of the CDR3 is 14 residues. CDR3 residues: CASGDRQVSYEQYF. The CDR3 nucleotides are TGTGCCAGCGGGGATCGACAGGTCTCCTACGAGCAGTACTTC.

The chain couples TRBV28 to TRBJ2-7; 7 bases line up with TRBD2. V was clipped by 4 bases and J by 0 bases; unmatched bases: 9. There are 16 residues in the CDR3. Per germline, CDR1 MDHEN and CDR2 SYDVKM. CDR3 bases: TGTGCCAGCAGTTCACCTAGCGGTGGGAGCTCCTACGAGCAGTACTTC. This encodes CASSSPSGGSSYEQYF.

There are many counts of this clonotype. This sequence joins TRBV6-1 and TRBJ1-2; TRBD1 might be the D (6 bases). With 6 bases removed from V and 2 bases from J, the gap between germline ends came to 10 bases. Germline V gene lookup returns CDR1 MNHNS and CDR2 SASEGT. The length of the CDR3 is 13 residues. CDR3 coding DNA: TGTGCCAGCAGCGATGGACAGAACTATGGCTACACCTTC. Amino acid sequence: CASSDGQNYGYTF.

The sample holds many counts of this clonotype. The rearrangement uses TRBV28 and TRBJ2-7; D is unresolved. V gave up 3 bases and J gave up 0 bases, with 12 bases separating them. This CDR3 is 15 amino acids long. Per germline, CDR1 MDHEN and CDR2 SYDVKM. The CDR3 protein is CASSLVAFSSYEQYF. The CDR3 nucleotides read TGTGCCAGCAGTTTGGTCGCTTTTAGCTCCTACGAGCAGTACTTC.

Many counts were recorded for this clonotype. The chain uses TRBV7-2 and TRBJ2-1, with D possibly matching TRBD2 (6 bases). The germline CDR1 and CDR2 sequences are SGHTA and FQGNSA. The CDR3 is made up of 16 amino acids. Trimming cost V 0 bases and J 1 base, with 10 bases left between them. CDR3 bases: TGTGCCAGCAGCTTAGCGGGAGGAGGGTCCTACAATGAGCAGTTCTTC. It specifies CASSLAGGGSYNEQFF.

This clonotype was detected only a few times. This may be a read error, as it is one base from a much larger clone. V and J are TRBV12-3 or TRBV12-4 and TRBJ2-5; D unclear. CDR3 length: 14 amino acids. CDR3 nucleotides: TGTGCCAGCAGTTTTGCAGAGTACCAAGGGACCCAGTACTTC. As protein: CASSFAEYQGTQYF.

CDR3 in amino acids: CASSLGLGNEQFF. The CDR3 bases are TGTGCCAGCAGCTTGGGACTGGGGAATGAGCAGTTCTTC. The chain employs TRBV11-3 and TRBJ2-1, with D maybe TRBD2 (6 bases). There are 13 residues in the CDR3. Looked up from germline, CDR1 is SGHNT and CDR2 is YENEEA. The V gene lost 3 bases and the J gene lost 7 bases, with 10 bases spanning the gap.

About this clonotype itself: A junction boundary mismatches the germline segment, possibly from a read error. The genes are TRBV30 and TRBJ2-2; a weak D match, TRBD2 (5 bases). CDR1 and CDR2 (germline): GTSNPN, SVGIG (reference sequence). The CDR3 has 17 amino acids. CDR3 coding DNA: TGTGCCTGGAGTGGGGTCTCAATCGACGCGAACACCGGGGAGCTGCTTTTT. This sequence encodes CAWSGVSIDANTGELLF.

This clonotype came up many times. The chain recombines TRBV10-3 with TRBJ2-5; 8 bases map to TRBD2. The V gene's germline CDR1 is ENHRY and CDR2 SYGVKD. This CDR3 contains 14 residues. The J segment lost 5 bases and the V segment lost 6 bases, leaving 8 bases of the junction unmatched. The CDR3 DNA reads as TGTGCCATCAGACCAGCGGGAGCGGGGGAGACCCAGTACTTC. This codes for CAIRPAGAGETQYF.

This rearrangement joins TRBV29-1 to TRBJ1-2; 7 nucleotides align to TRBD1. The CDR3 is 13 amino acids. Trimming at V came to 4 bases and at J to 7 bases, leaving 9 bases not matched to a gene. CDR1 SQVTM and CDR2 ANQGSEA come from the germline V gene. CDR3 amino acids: CSVAEGGGGGYTF. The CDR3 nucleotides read TGCAGCGTTGCTGAAGGAGGGGGCGGTGGCTACACCTTC.

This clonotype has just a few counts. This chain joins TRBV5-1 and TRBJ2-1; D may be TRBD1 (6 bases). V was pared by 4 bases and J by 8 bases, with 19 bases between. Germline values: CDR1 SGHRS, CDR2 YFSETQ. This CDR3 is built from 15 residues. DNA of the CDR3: TGCGCCAGCAGCGTAACAGGGTCTCCTGGCGATGAGCAGTTCTTC. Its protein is CASSVTGSPGDEQFF.

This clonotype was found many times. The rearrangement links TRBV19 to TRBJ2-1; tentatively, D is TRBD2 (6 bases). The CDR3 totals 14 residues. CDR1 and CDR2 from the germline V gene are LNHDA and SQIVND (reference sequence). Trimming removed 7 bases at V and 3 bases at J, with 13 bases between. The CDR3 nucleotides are TGTGCCAGTAACCCGCGGGGAGTCTACAATGAGCAGTTCTTC. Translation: CASNPRGVYNEQFF. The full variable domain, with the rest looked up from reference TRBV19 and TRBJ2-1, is DGGITQSPKYLFRKEGQNVTLSCEQNLNHDAMYWYRQDPGQGLRLIYYSQIVNDFQKGDIAEGYSVSREKKESFPLTVTSAQKNPTAFYLCASNPRGVYNEQFFGPGTRLTVL.

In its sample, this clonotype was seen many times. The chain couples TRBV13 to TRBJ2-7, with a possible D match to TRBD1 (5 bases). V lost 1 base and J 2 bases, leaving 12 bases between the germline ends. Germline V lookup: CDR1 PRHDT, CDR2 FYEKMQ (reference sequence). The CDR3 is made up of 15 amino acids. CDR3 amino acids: CASSLEFGHPYEQYF. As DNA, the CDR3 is TGTGCCAGCAGCTTAGAGTTTGGACACCCCTACGAGCAGTACTTC.

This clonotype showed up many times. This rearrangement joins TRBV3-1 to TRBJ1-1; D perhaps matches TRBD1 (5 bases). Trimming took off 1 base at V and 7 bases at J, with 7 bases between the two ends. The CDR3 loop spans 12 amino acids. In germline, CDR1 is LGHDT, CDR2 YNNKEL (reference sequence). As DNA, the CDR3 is TGTGCCAGCAGCCAAGTGGGGGTTGAAGCTTTCTTT. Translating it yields CASSQVGVEAFF.

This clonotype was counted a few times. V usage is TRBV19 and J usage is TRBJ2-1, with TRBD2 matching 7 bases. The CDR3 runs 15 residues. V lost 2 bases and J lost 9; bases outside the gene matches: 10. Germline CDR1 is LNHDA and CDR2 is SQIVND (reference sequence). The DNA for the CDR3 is TGTGCCAGTAGTATAAGGTCGGGAGGTCTTAGTGAGCAGTTCTTC. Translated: CASSIRSGGLSEQFF.